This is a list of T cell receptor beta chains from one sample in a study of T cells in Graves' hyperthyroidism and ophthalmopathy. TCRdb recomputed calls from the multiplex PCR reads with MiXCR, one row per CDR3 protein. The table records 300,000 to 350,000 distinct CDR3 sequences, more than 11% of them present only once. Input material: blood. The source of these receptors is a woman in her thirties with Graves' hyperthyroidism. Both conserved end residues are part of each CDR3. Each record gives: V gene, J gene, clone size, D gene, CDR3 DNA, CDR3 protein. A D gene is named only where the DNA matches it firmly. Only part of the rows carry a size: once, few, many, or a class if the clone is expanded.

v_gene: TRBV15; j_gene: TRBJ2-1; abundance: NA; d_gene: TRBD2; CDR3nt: TGTGCCACCAGCAGGGCGACTCGGCGGGGGGATGAGCAGTTCTTC; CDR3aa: CATSRATRRGDEQFF
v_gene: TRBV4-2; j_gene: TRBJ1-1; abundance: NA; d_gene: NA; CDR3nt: TGTGCCAGCAGCCAGTCGGAGGGGACCCACACTGAAGCTTTCTTT; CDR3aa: CASSQSEGTHTEAFF
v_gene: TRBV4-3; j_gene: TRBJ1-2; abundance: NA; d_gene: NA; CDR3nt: TGCGCCAGCAGCCAAGATCTTGGGGGGGAGGGCTACACCTTC; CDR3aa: CASSQDLGGEGYTF
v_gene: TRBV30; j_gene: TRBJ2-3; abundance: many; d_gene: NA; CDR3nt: TGTGCCTGGAGGCAAGAGCATACGCAGTATTTT; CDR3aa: CAWRQEHTQYF
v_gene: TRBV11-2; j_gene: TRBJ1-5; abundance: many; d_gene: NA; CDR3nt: TGTGCCAGCAGCTCCATGGGGCAGCCCCAGCATTTT; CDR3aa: CASSSMGQPQHF
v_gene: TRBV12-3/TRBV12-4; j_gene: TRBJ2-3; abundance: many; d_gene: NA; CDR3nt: TGTGCCAGCAGTTTATTGAGGGCGGGCACAGATACGCAGTATTTT; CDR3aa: CASSLLRAGTDTQYF
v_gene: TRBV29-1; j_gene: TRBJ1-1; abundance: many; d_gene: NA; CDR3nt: TGCAGCGTTGTCGCTTTCCCGAACACTGAAGCTTTCTTT; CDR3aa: CSVVAFPNTEAFF
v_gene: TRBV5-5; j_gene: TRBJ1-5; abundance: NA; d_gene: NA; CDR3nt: TGTGCCAGCAGCCGAAGGGATACAGCGGGGGTGAGCAATCAGCCCCAGCATTTT; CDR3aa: CASSRRDTAGVSNQPQHF
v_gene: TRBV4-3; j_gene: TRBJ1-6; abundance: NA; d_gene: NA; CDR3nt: TGCGCCAGCAGCCAAGAATGGGGGAATTCACCCCTCCACTTT; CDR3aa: CASSQEWGNSPLHF
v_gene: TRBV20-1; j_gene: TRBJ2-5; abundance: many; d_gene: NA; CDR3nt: TGCAGTGCTCTTATCGCAGGAAGCGGACAAGAGACCCAGTACTTC; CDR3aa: CSALIAGSGQETQYF
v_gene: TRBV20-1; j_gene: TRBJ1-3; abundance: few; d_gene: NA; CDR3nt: TGCAGTGCCTACAAAGGACGGGGCTCTGGAAACACCATATATTTT; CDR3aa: CSAYKGRGSGNTIYF
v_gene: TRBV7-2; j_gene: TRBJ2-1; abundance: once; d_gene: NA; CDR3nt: TGTGCCAGCAGCTTAGACGGGAGCTTAGGGGAGCAGTTCTTC; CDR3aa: CASSLDGSLGEQFF
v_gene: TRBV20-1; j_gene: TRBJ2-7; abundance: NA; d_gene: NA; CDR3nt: TGCAGTGCTAGAGGGGGCTATCGGAGCTCCTACGAGCAGTACTTC; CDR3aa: CSARGGYRSSYEQYF
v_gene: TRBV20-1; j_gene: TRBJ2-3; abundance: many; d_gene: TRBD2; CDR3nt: TGCAGTGCTAGCGATAGCGGGAGGGCTCGAATCTCTAGCACAGATACGCAGTATTTT; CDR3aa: CSASDSGRARISSTDTQYF
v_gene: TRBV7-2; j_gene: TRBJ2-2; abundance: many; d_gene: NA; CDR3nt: TGTGCCAGCAGCTTAGCTCGATCCGGGGAGCTGTTTTTT; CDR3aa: CASSLARSGELFF
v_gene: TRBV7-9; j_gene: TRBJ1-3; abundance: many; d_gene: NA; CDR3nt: TGTGCCAGCAGCAACGCCCCCGGACCAACAAACACCATATATTTT; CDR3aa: CASSNAPGPTNTIYF
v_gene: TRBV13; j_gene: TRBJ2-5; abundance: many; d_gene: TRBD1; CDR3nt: TGTGCCAGCAGTCAGGGGGCGGCTGAGACCCAGTACTTC; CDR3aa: CASSQGAAETQYF
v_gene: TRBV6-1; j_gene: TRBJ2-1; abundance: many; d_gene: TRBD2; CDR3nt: TGTGCCAGCAGTGAATTCTGGACTAGGCGCAATGAGCAGTTCTTC; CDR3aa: CASSEFWTRRNEQFF
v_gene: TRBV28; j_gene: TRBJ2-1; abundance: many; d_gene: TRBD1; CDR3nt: TGTGCCAGCAAGGGACAGGGTATTGGAGCTTTCTACAATGAGCAGTTCTTC; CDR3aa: CASKGQGIGAFYNEQFF
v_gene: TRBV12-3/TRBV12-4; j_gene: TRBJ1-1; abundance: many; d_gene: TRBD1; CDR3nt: TGTGCCAGCACCTCGACAGGGGTAAACACTGAAGCTTTCTTT; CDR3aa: CASTSTGVNTEAFF
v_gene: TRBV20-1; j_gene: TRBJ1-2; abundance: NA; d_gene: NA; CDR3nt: TGCAGTGCTAGAGATGGCCTGAGAAACTATGGCTACACCTTC; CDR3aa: CSARDGLRNYGYTF